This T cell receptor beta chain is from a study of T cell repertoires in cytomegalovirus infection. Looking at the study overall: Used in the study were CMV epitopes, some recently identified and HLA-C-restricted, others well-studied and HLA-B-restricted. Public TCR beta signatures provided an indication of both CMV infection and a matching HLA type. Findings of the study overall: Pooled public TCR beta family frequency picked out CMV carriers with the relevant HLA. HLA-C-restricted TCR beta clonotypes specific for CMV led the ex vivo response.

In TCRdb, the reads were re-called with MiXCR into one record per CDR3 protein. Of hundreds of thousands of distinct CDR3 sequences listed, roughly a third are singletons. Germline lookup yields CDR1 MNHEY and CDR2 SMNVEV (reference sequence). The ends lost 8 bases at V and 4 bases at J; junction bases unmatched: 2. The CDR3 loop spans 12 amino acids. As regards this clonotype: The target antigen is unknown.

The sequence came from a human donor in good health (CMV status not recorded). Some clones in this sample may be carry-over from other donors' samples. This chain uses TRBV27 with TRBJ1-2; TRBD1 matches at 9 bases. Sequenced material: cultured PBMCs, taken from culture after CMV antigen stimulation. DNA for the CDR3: TGTGCCAGCCGGACAGGGGTCTATGGCTACACCTTC. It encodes CASRTGVYGYTF.